These 27 T cell receptor beta chains share one sample of origin, sequenced in a study of a mutant IDH1 vaccine in newly diagnosed glioma. Time point described: week 11, during vaccination. Every vaccination contained 300 ug of the mutant IDH1 20-mer peptide and was paired with topical imiquimod. The protocol was immunoSEQ multiplex PCR, while the TCRdb copy is restricted to in-frame clones and leaves out a portion. The sample holds 100,000 to 150,000 clones, around 80% seen once. These receptors are not linked to any known antigen. Sequenced material: PBMCs, taken from a glioma patient whose treatment included an IDH1 peptide vaccine. The receptors were gathered from a middle-aged man with glioma.

This clone was counted a single time. This rearrangement joins TRBV5-5 to TRBJ1-1; D is undetermined. This CDR3 spans 12 amino acids. Germline V CDR1 and CDR2: SGHKS, YYEKEE (reference sequence). V shed 5 bases and J shed 3 bases, with 8 bases lying between them. The DNA for the CDR3 is TGTGCCAGCAGTACGTTTGACACTGAAGCTTTCTTT. The encoded protein is CASSTFDTEAFF.

This chain uses TRBV10-2 with TRBJ1-3; TRBD1 is a possible D gene (6 bases). V lost 8 bases and J lost 2, with 19 bases in between. CDR1 is WSHSY and CDR2 is SAAADI in the germline V gene. This CDR3 region has 16 residues. The CDR3 is CASLPGGRDPGNTIYF. CDR3 DNA: TGCGCCAGCCTCCCGGGGGGCAGGGACCCTGGAAACACCATATATTTT.

V usage is TRBV29-1 and J usage is TRBJ2-4; D possibly matches TRBD1 or TRBD2 (6 bases each). This CDR3 is built from 14 residues. Trimming left V 2 bases short and J 2 bases short, with 10 bases between. The germline CDR1 and CDR2 sequences are SQVTM and ANQGSEA. CDR3 sequence: CSVEQGGPKNIQYF. CDR3 DNA: TGCAGCGTTGAACAAGGGGGGCCCAAAAACATTCAGTACTTC.

The chain employs TRBV7-9 and TRBJ1-2, with D hard to call. CDR1 and CDR2 from the germline V gene are SEHNR and FQNEAQ (reference sequence). Trimming removed 5 bases at V and 8 bases at J, with 24 bases between. The CDR3 contains 16 residues. CDR3 region: CASSTPLTDTSMGYTF. The CDR3 DNA follows: TGTGCCAGCAGCACACCTTTAACAGATACCTCTATGGGCTACACCTTC.

Turning to this clone: A read error may account for a junction end that differs from germline. V gene TRBV7-7 combines with J gene TRBJ2-5; TRBD1 or TRBD2 may be the D gene (5 bases each). This CDR3 is built from 14 residues. Germline V lookup: CDR1 SSHAT, CDR2 FNYEAQ (reference sequence). This chain's CDR3 is CASSPGTGEETQYF. In nucleotides, the CDR3 is TGTGCTAGCAGCCCTGGGACGGGTGAAGAGACCCAGTACTTC.

The chain employs TRBV9 and TRBJ2-3; 12 bases are shared with TRBD2. Germline V CDR1 and CDR2: SGDLS, YYNGEE. This CDR3 has 19 residues. With 3 bases clipped from V and 2 bases from J, the junction kept 13 bases outside the gene matches. As DNA, the CDR3 is TGTGCCAGCAGCGCACCGATCTCCGGGACTAGCGGGCTCACAGATACGCAGTATTTT. Translated, it gives CASSAPISGTSGLTDTQYF.

The chain employs TRBV19 and TRBJ2-3; TRBD2 aligns across 9 bases. V was pared by 7 bases and J by 4 bases, with 12 bases of the junction left unmatched. Germline CDR1 is LNHDA and CDR2 is SQIVND (reference sequence). The CDR3 has 16 residues. The chain's CDR3 is CASTPRGLAPADTQYF. CDR3 nucleotide sequence: TGTGCCAGTACCCCTCGGGGACTAGCCCCAGCAGATACGCAGTATTTT.

The V call is TRBV15, the J call TRBJ1-1, with 8 nucleotides matching TRBD1. V lost 3 bases and J lost 2; bases outside the gene matches: 2. The CDR3 is 14 residues long. Germline CDR1 is LNHNV and CDR2 is YYDKDF (reference sequence). CDR3: CATSRTGDNTEAFF. CDR3 in DNA: TGTGCCACCAGCAGGACAGGGGATAACACTGAAGCTTTCTTT.

The chain combines TRBV13 with TRBJ2-3; 14 nucleotides line up with TRBD2. Germline CDR1 and CDR2: PRHDT and FYEKMQ (reference sequence). CDR3 size: 17 residues. V shed 4 bases, J shed 4 bases, and the junction held 7 bases outside the gene matches. CDR3 sequence (DNA): TGTGCCAGCAGCTCTCCGACTAGCGGGAGGGAGGCAGATACGCAGTATTTT. Translation: CASSSPTSGREADTQYF.

The chain couples TRBV7-2 to TRBJ2-7, with D possibly TRBD2 on 5 matching bases. The CDR3 has 15 residues. Germline lookup yields CDR1 SGHTA and CDR2 FQGNSA. V was shortened by 3 bases and J by 1 base, with 13 bases between the two germline ends. CDR3 in DNA: TGTGCCAGCAGCTTGCACGGGGAAGGTTCCTACGAGCAGTACTTC. This sequence encodes CASSLHGEGSYEQYF. The variable domain in full, completed from reference TRBV7-2 and TRBJ2-7, reads GAGVSQSPSNKVTEKGKDVELRCDPISGHTALYWYRQSLGQGLEFLIYFQGNSAPDKSGLPSDRFSAERTGGSVSTLTIQRTQQEDSAVYLCASSLHGEGSYEQYFGPGTRLTVT.

The chain couples TRBV30 to TRBJ1-2; TRBD1 is a possible D gene (5 bases). In germline, CDR1 is GTSNPN, CDR2 SVGIG (reference sequence). CDR3 length: 13 amino acids. Here the CDR3 reads CCLFGDSNYGYTF. In DNA, the CDR3 is TGTTGTTTGTTTGGCGACAGTAACTATGGCTACACCTTC.

CDR3 nucleotides: TGTGCCAGCTCAAGCCCTCCGGGACAGGAATACAATGAGCAGTTCTTC. Translation gives CASSSPPGQEYNEQFF. The chain links TRBV28 to TRBJ2-1; TRBD1 aligns across 8 bases. This CDR3 is built from 16 residues. Germline V gives CDR1 MDHEN, CDR2 SYDVKM. Trimming took 8 bases from V and 4 from J; bases not matched to a gene: 13.

The J gene is TRBJ1-3, the V gene TRBV2; TRBD1 matches 8 bases. Germline assignment: CDR1 SNHLY and CDR2 FYNNEI. V trimming: 2 bases; J trimming: 1 base; junction bases outside the gene matches: 4. The length of the CDR3 is 16 residues. CDR3 coding DNA: TGTGCCAGCAGTGAACGGGACAGGATTTCTGGAAACACCATATATTTT. Translating gives CASSERDRISGNTIYF.

This clone has only one observation. For the CDR3, the DNA is TGCGCCAGCAGCCAAGAACGACAGGGAGCCCTCAATGAGCAGTTCTTC. Translating it yields CASSQERQGALNEQFF. The chain employs TRBV4-3 and TRBJ2-1; TRBD1 aligns across 7 bases. The CDR3 has 16 amino acids. Per the germline V gene, CDR1 is LGHNA and CDR2 is YSLEER. V dropped 0 bases and J dropped 6; count of bases not matched to a gene: 8.

The rearrangement joins TRBV9 to TRBJ2-2, with 11 bases fitting TRBD2. Trimming at V came to 0 bases and at J to 2 bases, leaving 6 bases not matched to a gene. The germline CDR1 and CDR2 sequences are SGDLS and YYNGEE. The CDR3 loop spans 18 amino acids. The CDR3 here is CASSVGPSGRTNTGELFF. CDR3 nucleotides: TGTGCCAGCAGCGTAGGTCCTAGCGGGAGGACTAACACCGGGGAGCTGTTTTTT.

J is TRBJ2-5 and V is TRBV6-6; the D is unclear. CDR1 is MNHNY and CDR2 is SVGAGI in the germline V gene (reference sequence). CDR3 size: 12 residues. The V gene lost 7 bases and the J gene lost 5 bases, with 11 bases spanning the gap. CDR3 amino acids: CASTTTRETQYF. Written as DNA, the CDR3 is TGTGCCAGCACCACGACCCGGGAGACCCAGTACTTC.

The V and J genes are TRBV9 and TRBJ2-7; 7 bases are a match to TRBD2. J lost 3 bases, V lost 4 bases, and 7 bases had no gene match. CDR1 is SGDLS, CDR2 YYNGEE, per germline. CDR3 length: 14 residues. CDR3 amino acids: CASSPWTGGYEQYF. The CDR3 region has the DNA TGTGCCAGCAGCCCCTGGACGGGGGGCTACGAGCAGTACTTC.

This sequence joins TRBV7-8 and TRBJ1-2, with 8 bases aligning to TRBD1. The CDR3 has 13 amino acids. CDR1 is SGHVS and CDR2 is FQNEAQ in the germline V gene. V trimming: 4 bases; J trimming: 8 bases; junction bases outside the gene matches: 6. Here the CDR3 reads CASSSGQGFGYTF. The CDR3 region has the DNA TGTGCCAGCAGCTCTGGACAGGGCTTCGGCTACACCTTC.

V gene TRBV30 combines with J gene TRBJ1-3; weak D call: TRBD1 (5 bases). Trimming left V 3 bases short and J 5 bases short, with 17 bases between. Per the germline V gene, CDR1 is GTSNPN and CDR2 is SVGIG (reference sequence). The CDR3 is 15 residues long. The CDR3: CAWRGGTDLRNTIYF. In nucleotides, the CDR3 is TGTGCCTGGAGGGGTGGGACGGATTTAAGAAACACCATATATTTT. Combining the CDR3 with reference TRBV30 and TRBJ1-3 gives the whole variable domain SQTIHQWPATLVQPVGSPLSLECTVEGTSNPNLYWYRQAAGRGLQLLFYSVGIGQISSEVPQNLSASRPQDRQFILSSKKLLLSDSGFYLCAWRGGTDLRNTIYFGEGSWLTVV.

This clone was detected a few times. The chain links TRBV5-1 to TRBJ1-6, with TRBD1 matching 8 bases. Trimming cost V 4 bases and J 6 bases; bases outside gene matches: 6. This CDR3 is 15 amino acids long. CDR1 is SGHRS and CDR2 is YFSETQ in the germline V gene. For the CDR3, the DNA is TGCGCCAGCAGCCGAACGACAGGGGCTAATTCACCCCTCCACTTT. This gives the protein CASSRTTGANSPLHF.

This clone was observed a handful of times. V is TRBV25-1 and J is TRBJ2-2; the D is unclear. V gave up 6 bases and J gave up 2 bases, with 10 bases separating them. The germline gives CDR1 MGHDK, CDR2 SYGVNS. CDR3 length equals 14 residues. In DNA form, the CDR3 reads TGTGCCAGCAGCCTATCTATTAACACCGGGGAGCTGTTTTTT. This encodes CASSLSINTGELFF.

V and J are TRBV30 and TRBJ1-6, with D perhaps matching TRBD1 (6 bases). Germline CDR1 and CDR2: GTSNPN and SVGIG (reference sequence). Deletions cut 2 bases from V and 5 bases from J, with 10 bases between. This CDR3 is built from 14 residues. CDR3 nucleotides: TGTGCCTGGAGTATGGGGGCGCATAATTCACCCCTCCACTTT. Encoded protein: CAWSMGAHNSPLHF. Full variable domain (missing parts from reference TRBV30 and TRBJ1-6): SQTIHQWPATLVQPVGSPLSLECTVEGTSNPNLYWYRQAAGRGLQLLFYSVGIGQISSEVPQNLSASRPQDRQFILSSKKLLLSDSGFYLCAWSMGAHNSPLHFGNGTRLTVT.

The genes are TRBV4-3 and TRBJ2-1; D unresolved. The CDR3 spans 15 residues. Per the germline V gene, CDR1 is LGHNA and CDR2 is YSLEER. The V end was cut by 6 bases, the J end by 4 bases, with 16 bases between. CDR3 sequence reads: CASSKQAVQYNEQFF. The CDR3 bases are TGCGCCAGCAGTAAGCAGGCGGTCCAGTACAATGAGCAGTTCTTC.

The rearrangement uses TRBV9 and TRBJ2-7, with 10 bases that match TRBD1. The CDR3 spans 13 residues. J gave up 5 bases and V 4 bases, and 3 bases lay outside the gene matches. The germline V gene has CDR1 SGDLS and CDR2 YYNGEE. The DNA of the CDR3 is TGTGCCAGCAGCTCCGGGACAGGGGACGAGCAGTACTTC. It specifies CASSSGTGDEQYF.

CDR3 protein: CASRKSGGSYNEQFF. The DNA of the CDR3 is TGTGCCAGCAGGAAAAGCGGGGGGTCCTACAATGAGCAGTTCTTC. V usage is TRBV9 and J usage is TRBJ2-1, with 9 bases fitting TRBD2. V was pared by 5 bases and J by 1 base, with 4 bases of the junction left unmatched. The CDR3 runs to 15 residues. The germline CDR1 and CDR2 sequences are SGDLS and YYNGEE.

There are a few counts of this clone. The chain uses TRBV6-5 and TRBJ1-4; D perhaps matches TRBD1 (5 bases). CDR3 length equals 14 residues. The V and J ends lost 2 bases and 8 bases respectively, with 12 bases between them. Germline V gives CDR1 MNHEY, CDR2 SVGAGI. The CDR3 protein is CASSYVGTGEKLFF. The CDR3 bases are TGTGCCAGCAGTTACGTGGGGACTGGGGAAAAACTGTTTTTT.

The chain links TRBV27 to TRBJ1-4; D not resolved. The germline CDR1 and CDR2 sequences are MNHEY and SMNVEV (reference sequence). This CDR3 contains 15 residues. The germline V and J ends were trimmed by 7 bases and 6 bases, with 18 bases remaining between them. The CDR3 sequence is CASTPAGRLDEKLFF. For the CDR3, the DNA is TGTGCCAGCACTCCGGCCGGGCGTTTGGATGAAAAACTGTTTTTT.